The rows below give T cell receptor beta chains drawn from one sample of a study of CD8 T cells in Susac syndrome. TCRdb redid the calling of the immunoSEQ multiplex PCR reads with MiXCR, one entry per CDR3 protein. The profile covers approximately 200,000 distinct CDR3 sequences, with approximately 95% appearing a single time and around 0.08% taken by the ten largest. Sequences were obtained from CD4+ T cells from PBMCs. These receptors all come from a human donor with multiple sclerosis. CDR3s include the opening cysteine and the closing phenylalanine or tryptophan. The order of the fields is D gene, J gene, V gene, CDR3 protein. D genes are given only for firm matches.

-,TRBJ1-2,TRBV30,CAWSRQQTNYGYTF
-,TRBJ2-5,TRBV5-6,CASSLMGRETQYF
-,TRBJ2-4,TRBV7-9,CASGGPKNIQYF
TRBD1,TRBJ2-1,TRBV7-2,CASSPETGGDLGNEQFF
TRBD1,TRBJ1-4,TRBV9,CASSVDRGLSEKLFF
-,TRBJ1-4,TRBV29-1,CSAWGDEKLFF
-,TRBJ2-5,TRBV2,CASSEIRGQETQYF
-,TRBJ1-2,TRBV19,CASKFLDGYTF
TRBD1,TRBJ1-2,TRBV9,CASSVSTSQTGGYGYTF
TRBD2,TRBJ2-2,TRBV30,CAWSHGGGTGELFF
-,TRBJ1-1,TRBV3-1,CASSRGLTEAFF
-,TRBJ1-2,TRBV20-1,CSAPSVWGYTF
-,TRBJ2-5,TRBV7-6,CASSYGDWVQETQYF
TRBD1,TRBJ2-1,TRBV18,CASSPDGTGVVNEQFF
-,TRBJ2-5,TRBV20-1,CSARDGRTETQYF
TRBD2,TRBJ2-1,TRBV9,CASSPMASGGGEQFF
-,TRBJ2-3,TRBV6-6,CASSTEGPPGTQYF
-,TRBJ1-5,TRBV3-1,CASSQLGNQPQHF
-,TRBJ2-3,TRBV7-2,CASSLRGRRDTQYF
-,TRBJ1-5,TRBV11-1,CASSLQTESGNQPQHF
-,TRBJ2-3,TRBV20-1,CSARGGGTDTQYF
-,TRBJ2-4,TRBV15,CATSRELGLGNIQYF
TRBD1,TRBJ1-6,TRBV6-5,CASSNGQVGNSPLHF
-,TRBJ1-1,TRBV18,CASSPTENTEAFF
-,TRBJ1-1,TRBV3-1,CASSQGAYPGEAFF
-,TRBJ1-1,TRBV7-9,CASSLDNTEAFF
-,TRBJ1-2,TRBV15,CATRVRGYGYTF
TRBD1,TRBJ1-2,TRBV9,CASSVGLGQHYGYTF
-,TRBJ2-3,TRBV5-1,CASTTGSDTQYF
-,TRBJ2-7,TRBV12-3/TRBV12-4,CASTDGWTSYEQYF
-,TRBJ2-5,TRBV5-4,CASSLFGAQYF
TRBD2,TRBJ2-7,TRBV10-3,CAISIDGRAQYF
-,TRBJ2-5,TRBV20-1,CSARGRAQETQYF
TRBD1,TRBJ1-4,TRBV3-1,CASSQGDRGYEKLFF
TRBD1,TRBJ1-6,TRBV3-1,CASSPGGAGSPLHF
-,TRBJ1-5,TRBV5-1,CASSLEGQVNQPQHF
-,TRBJ1-5,TRBV12-3/TRBV12-4,CASSLGTNQPQHF
-,TRBJ1-2,TRBV3-1,CASSVAGDYGYTF
-,TRBJ2-5,TRBV5-1,CASSTSGEETQYF
-,TRBJ1-1,TRBV18,CASSTNPPQVNTEAFF
-,TRBJ2-5,TRBV10-3,CAISASSGLGQETQYF
-,TRBJ2-5,TRBV20-1,CSARDKVGNPGETQYF
TRBD2,TRBJ2-7,TRBV7-2,CASSPSSGALYEQYF
TRBD2,TRBJ2-3,TRBV14,CASSQPGLAGADTQYF
-,TRBJ2-3,TRBV5-1,CASGPGSTDTQYF
-,TRBJ2-1,TRBV20-1,CSIEGNEQFF
-,TRBJ1-1,TRBV7-9,CASGSQGNTEAFF
TRBD2,TRBJ2-5,TRBV6-6,CASSRGGSGETQYF
-,TRBJ1-2,TRBV5-6,CASSLIVERSGGYTF
TRBD1,TRBJ2-7,TRBV30,CAWTRTGGEQYF
-,TRBJ1-1,TRBV3-1,CASSQGIGRGHQLNTEAFF
TRBD2,TRBJ2-5,TRBV9,CASSVGTSGGQETQYF
TRBD1,TRBJ1-5,TRBV25-1,CASSEWTGGDNQPQHF
TRBD1,TRBJ2-1,TRBV2,CASRGQGDNEQFF
-,TRBJ1-1,TRBV20-1,CSAEAGNTEAFF